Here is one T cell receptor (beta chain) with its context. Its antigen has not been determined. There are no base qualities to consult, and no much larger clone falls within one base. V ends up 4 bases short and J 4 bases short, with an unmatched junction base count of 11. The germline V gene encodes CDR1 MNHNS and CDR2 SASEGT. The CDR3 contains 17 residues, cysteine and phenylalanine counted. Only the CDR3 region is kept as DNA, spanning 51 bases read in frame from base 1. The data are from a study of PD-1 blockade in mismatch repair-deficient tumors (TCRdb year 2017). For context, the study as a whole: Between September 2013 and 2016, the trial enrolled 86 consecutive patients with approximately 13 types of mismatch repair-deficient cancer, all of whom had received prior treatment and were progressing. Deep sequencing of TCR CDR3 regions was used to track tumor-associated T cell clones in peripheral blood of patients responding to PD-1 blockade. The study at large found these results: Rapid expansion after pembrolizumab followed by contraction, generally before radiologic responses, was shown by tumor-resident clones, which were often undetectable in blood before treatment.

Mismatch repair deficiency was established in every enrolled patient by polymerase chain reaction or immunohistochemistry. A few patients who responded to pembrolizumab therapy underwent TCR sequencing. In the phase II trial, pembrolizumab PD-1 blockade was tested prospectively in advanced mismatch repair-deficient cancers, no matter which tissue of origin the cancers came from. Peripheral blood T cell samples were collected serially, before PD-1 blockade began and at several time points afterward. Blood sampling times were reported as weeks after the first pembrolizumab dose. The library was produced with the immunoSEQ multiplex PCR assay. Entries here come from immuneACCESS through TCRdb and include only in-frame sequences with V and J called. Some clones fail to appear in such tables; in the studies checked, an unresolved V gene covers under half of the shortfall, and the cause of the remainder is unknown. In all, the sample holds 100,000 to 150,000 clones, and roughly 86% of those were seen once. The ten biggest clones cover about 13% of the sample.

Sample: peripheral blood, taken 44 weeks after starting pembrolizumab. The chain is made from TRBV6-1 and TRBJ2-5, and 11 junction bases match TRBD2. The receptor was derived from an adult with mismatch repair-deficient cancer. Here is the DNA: TGTGCCAGCAGTGTATTAATCCTAGCGGGAGGATCAGAGACCCAGTACTTC. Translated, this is CASSVLILAGGSETQYF.